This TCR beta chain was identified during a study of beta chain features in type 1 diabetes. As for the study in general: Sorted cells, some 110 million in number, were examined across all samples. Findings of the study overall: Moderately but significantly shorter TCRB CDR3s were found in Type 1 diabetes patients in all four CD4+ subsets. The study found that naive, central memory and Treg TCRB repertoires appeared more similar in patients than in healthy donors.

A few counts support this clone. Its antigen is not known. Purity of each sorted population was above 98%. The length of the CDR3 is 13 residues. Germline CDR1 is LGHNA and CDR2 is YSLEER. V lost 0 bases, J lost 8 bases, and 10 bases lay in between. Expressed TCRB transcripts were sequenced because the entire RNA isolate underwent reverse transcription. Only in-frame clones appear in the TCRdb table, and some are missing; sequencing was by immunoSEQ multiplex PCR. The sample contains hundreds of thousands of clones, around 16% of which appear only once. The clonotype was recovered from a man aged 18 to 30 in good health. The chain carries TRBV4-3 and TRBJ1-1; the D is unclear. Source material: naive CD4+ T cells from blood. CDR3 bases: TGCGCCAGCAGCCAAGATAAGGCGGTAGAAGCTTTCTTT. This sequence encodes CASSQDKAVEAFF.